Listed below are T cell receptor beta chains from one sample, sequenced in a study of cytomegalovirus exposure and HLA in healthy donors. Using immunoSEQ multiplex PCR, the repertoire was profiled, and TCRdb retains in-frame clones only, with some absent. Of around 210,000 clones listed, around 80% are singletons. Sequenced: PBMCs. Receptor source: a boy aged 5 to 17 in good health and CMV-seronegative. Both conserved end residues are part of each CDR3. D genes are given only for firm matches. Size is stated for part of the rows, as once, few or many counts, or as a class when the clone is expanded.

. | TRBJ2-2 | TRBV10-1 | . | CASWDSNTGELFF | TGCGCCAGCTGGGACTCTAACACCGGGGAGCTGTTTTTT
once | TRBJ2-1 | TRBV4-1 | TRBD1 | CASSRGQGELGEQFF | TGCGCCAGCAGCCGGGGACAGGGGGAATTGGGTGAGCAGTTCTTC
. | TRBJ2-7 | TRBV7-9 | TRBD1 | CASSLAPGGGYEQYF | TGTGCCAGCAGCTTAGCTCCAGGGGGCGGGTACGAGCAGTACTTC
. | TRBJ2-1 | TRBV2 | TRBD1 | CASSRQGSYNEQFF | TGTGCCAGCAGTCGACAGGGCTCCTACAATGAGCAGTTCTTC
few | TRBJ2-2 | TRBV5-6 | . | CASTSDWNTGELFF | TGTGCCAGCACCTCTGACTGGAACACCGGGGAGCTGTTTTTT
. | TRBJ1-5 | TRBV7-9 | . | CSSSPGNQPQHF | TGTTCCAGCAGCCCGGGGAATCAGCCCCAGCATTTT
. | TRBJ2-3 | TRBV15 | TRBD2 | CATSSGASGGATDTQYF | TGTGCCACCAGCAGTGGGGCCTCGGGAGGGGCCACAGATACGCAGTATTTT
. | TRBJ1-1 | TRBV6-4 | . | CASSDSAEENTEAFF | TGTGCCAGCAGTGACAGTGCGGAAGAGAACACTGAAGCTTTCTTT
. | TRBJ2-7 | TRBV6-5 | . | CASTGTAGYEQYF | TGTGCCAGTACCGGGACTGCGGGCTACGAGCAGTACTTC
few | TRBJ1-4 | TRBV4-1 | . | CASSQDARNEKLFF | TGCGCCAGCAGCCAAGACGCCAGGAATGAAAAACTGTTTTTT
few | TRBJ2-3 | TRBV11-2 | . | CASSSPPGADTQYF | TGTGCCAGCAGCTCCCCCCCAGGCGCAGATACGCAGTATTTT
few | TRBJ2-3 | TRBV10-3 | TRBD2 | CAISETQRDLTRDTQYF | TGTGCCATCAGTGAGACCCAGCGGGACCTGACCAGAGATACGCAGTATTTT
. | TRBJ2-1 | TRBV7-9 | . | CASSLVESGQYNEQFF | TGTGCCAGCAGCTTAGTAGAATCAGGACAATACAATGAGCAGTTCTTC